The clone carrying this T cell receptor beta chain was seen just once. A sample-barcoded 5' primer and a J-beta primer mix were used in a second PCR of roughly 7 to 12 cycles. One entry per CDR3 protein, called by TCRdb with MiXCR from the 5' RACE reads. The table lists 730,000 or so distinct CDR3 sequences, around 41% of them singletons. This entry is derived from a study of blood T cells in healthy people across ages. Germline V lookup: CDR1 LNHNV, CDR2 YYDKDF (reference sequence). CDR3 size: 14 residues. Material for sequencing was blood. This TCR was recovered from a man aged 80 or over in good health. This chain joins TRBV15 and TRBJ2-4, with TRBD2 as a possible D gene (5 bases). The better agreement between TRBJ2-7 and the DNA end casts doubt on the J call. CDR3 sequence: CATSRGRRGYEQYF. CDR3 in DNA: TGTGCCACCAGCAGAGGAAGACGGGGCTACGAGCAGTACTTC.